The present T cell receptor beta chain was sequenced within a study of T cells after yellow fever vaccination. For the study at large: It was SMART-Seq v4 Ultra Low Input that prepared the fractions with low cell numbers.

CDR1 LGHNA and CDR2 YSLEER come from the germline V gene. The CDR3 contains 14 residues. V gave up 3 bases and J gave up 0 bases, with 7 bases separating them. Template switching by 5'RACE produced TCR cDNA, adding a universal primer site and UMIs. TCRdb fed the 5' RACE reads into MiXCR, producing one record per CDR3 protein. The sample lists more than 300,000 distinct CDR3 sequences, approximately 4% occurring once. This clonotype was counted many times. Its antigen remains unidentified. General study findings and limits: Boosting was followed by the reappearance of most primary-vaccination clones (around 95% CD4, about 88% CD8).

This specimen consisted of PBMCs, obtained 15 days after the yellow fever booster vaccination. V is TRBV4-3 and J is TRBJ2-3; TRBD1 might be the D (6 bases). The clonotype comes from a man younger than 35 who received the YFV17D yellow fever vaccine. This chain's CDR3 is CASSQGASTDTQYF. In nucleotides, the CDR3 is TGCGCCAGCAGCCAGGGGGCTAGCACAGATACGCAGTATTTT.